The 9 T cell receptor beta chains given below trace back to one sample, sequenced in a study of human T cells and chemical hapten exposure. The time point was: patch test 2, 6 weeks after DPC sensitization. This sample's treatment: therapeutic diphenylcyclopropenone sensitization with weekly scalp DPC. A single record per CDR3 protein comes from TCRdb applying MiXCR to the RACE reads. The sample carries more than 90,000 distinct CDR3 sequences, roughly 10% recorded once. The starting material was whole blood, obtained in connection with sensitization to the hapten diphenylcyclopropenone (DPC). The source is a woman between 35 and 50 years old with alopecia areata. Some clones in this sample may be carry-over from other donors' samples.

The V gene is TRBV10-2, the J gene TRBJ2-5; D may correspond to TRBD1 or TRBD2 (5 bases each). CDR3 length: 14 amino acids. V lost 5 bases and J lost 0, with 10 bases in between. Germline CDR1 WSHSY, CDR2 SAAADI. The CDR3 DNA is TGCGCCAGCAGTTACGGGACGGACCAAGAGACCCAGTACTTC. It specifies CASSYGTDQETQYF.

V is TRBV27 and J is TRBJ1-1, with D perhaps matching TRBD1 (6 bases). Germline values: CDR1 MNHEY, CDR2 SMNVEV (reference sequence). The V end was cut by 3 bases, the J end by 4 bases, with 6 bases between. The CDR3 sequence is 12 residues long. The chain's CDR3 is CASSFRGTEAFF. The CDR3 DNA follows: TGTGCCAGCAGTTTCAGGGGCACTGAAGCTTTCTTT.

This clonotype was counted a few times. The chain uses TRBV18 and TRBJ2-7; D assignment may be TRBD1 or TRBD2 (5 bases each). The CDR3 extends over 12 amino acids. Germline CDR1 reads KGHSH; CDR2 reads LQKENI. Trimming left V 4 bases short and J 6 bases short, with 10 bases between. The CDR3 loop is CASSRDLFEQYF. The CDR3, as DNA: TGTGCCAGCTCACGGGACCTCTTCGAGCAGTACTTC. Combining the CDR3 with reference TRBV18 and TRBJ2-7 gives the whole variable domain NAGVMQNPRHLVRRRGQEARLRCSPMKGHSHVYWYRQLPEEGLKFMVYLQKENIIDESGMPKERFSAEFPKEGPSILRIQQVVRGDSAAYFCASSRDLFEQYFGPGTRLTVT.

CDR3 DNA: TGTGCCAGCAGTTACTCGGGACAGGGGGGCGGCGAGACCCAGTACTTC. Protein sequence: CASSYSGQGGGETQYF. This chain connects TRBV6-5 to TRBJ2-5; 11 bases fit TRBD1. Germline trimming cut 0 bases from V and 5 bases from J; bases unmatched to any gene: 5. CDR1 is MNHEY, CDR2 SVGAGI, per germline. The length of the CDR3 is 16 residues.

This clonotype has ten or more counts. The chain employs TRBV30 and TRBJ1-1; D ambiguous. The V gene's germline CDR1 is GTSNPN and CDR2 SVGIG (reference sequence). This CDR3 has 13 residues. Deletions cut 2 bases from V and 3 bases from J, with 10 bases between. The CDR3 region has the DNA TGTGCCTGGAGTCCACAGATACACACTGAAGCTTTCTTT. This codes for CAWSPQIHTEAFF. Looking up the rest from reference TRBV30 and TRBJ1-1 gives the full variable domain: SQTIHQWPATLVQPVGSPLSLECTVEGTSNPNLYWYRQAAGRGLQLLFYSVGIGQISSEVPQNLSASRPQDRQFILSSKKLLLSDSGFYLCAWSPQIHTEAFFGQGTRLTVV.

The chain couples TRBV20-1 to TRBJ2-2; TRBD2 might be the D (5 bases). V was cut by 6 bases and J by 8 bases, with 13 bases left in between. There are 12 residues in the CDR3. Germline values: CDR1 DFQATT, CDR2 SNEGSKA (reference sequence). The CDR3 here is CSARTGGGELFF. The CDR3 bases are TGCAGTGCCCGGACTGGAGGAGGGGAGCTGTTTTTT.

This clonotype was observed at least ten times. This chain joins TRBV7-9 and TRBJ2-7; TRBD1 aligns across 9 bases. The germline V gene encodes CDR1 SEHNR and CDR2 FQNEAQ (reference sequence). With V trimmed by 4 bases and J by 5 bases, 9 bases remained unmatched. The CDR3 runs 15 residues. CDR3 protein: CASSSPDRGDHEQYF. Written as DNA, the CDR3 is TGTGCCAGCAGCTCCCCAGACAGGGGGGACCACGAGCAGTACTTC.

V usage is TRBV28 and J usage is TRBJ2-2; 8 bases map to TRBD1. Germline V gene lookup returns CDR1 MDHEN and CDR2 SYDVKM. Trimming at V came to 5 bases and at J to 5 bases, leaving 10 bases not matched to a gene. There are 16 residues in the CDR3. The CDR3 loop is CASSPTRTGKTGELFF. CDR3 DNA: TGTGCCAGCAGTCCCACCAGGACAGGGAAAACCGGGGAGCTGTTTTTT.

Comments on this clonotype: A much larger clonotype is one base distant, so this may be a read error. The CDR3 sequence is CASSPLGLPGNTIYF. The DNA for the CDR3 is TGTGCCAGCAGCCCCCTGGGGCTCCCTGGAAACACCATATATTTT. V usage is TRBV28 and J usage is TRBJ1-3; D may be TRBD1 (5 bases). V dropped 6 bases and J dropped 2 bases, with 14 bases sitting between them. Germline V CDR1 and CDR2: MDHEN, SYDVKM. The length of the CDR3 is 15 residues.